What follows are 24 T cell receptor beta chains derived from one specimen sequenced in a study of shared clonotypes between healthy human individuals. The protocol was immunoSEQ multiplex PCR, while the TCRdb copy is restricted to in-frame clones and leaves out a portion. The table shows 2.3 million or so clones, with over 85% occurring only once. The material sequenced was naive CD4+ T cells from PBMCs. Specified subset: CD45RA+ positively selected. These receptors came from a man younger than 35 in good health. Some clones in this sample may be carry-over from other donors' samples.

The rearrangement joins TRBV9 to TRBJ2-7; D perhaps matches TRBD2 (6 bases). Trimming stripped 0 bases from V and 0 bases from J, with 10 bases between. There are 15 residues in the CDR3. Germline CDR1 is SGDLS and CDR2 is YYNGEE. CDR3 sequence reads: CASSVGWDSSYEQYF. In DNA, the CDR3 is TGTGCCAGCAGCGTAGGGTGGGACTCCTCCTACGAGCAGTACTTC.

V is TRBV5-1 and J is TRBJ2-3; 9 bases are a match to TRBD2. The CDR3 is 16 amino acids. Unmatched junction bases numbered 10, after V lost 3 bases and J lost 5 bases. Germline assignment: CDR1 SGHRS and CDR2 YFSETQ. CDR3 DNA: TGCGCCAGCAGCTCGGGACTAGCAGGGCTCGTAGATACGCAGTATTTT. Translated: CASSSGLAGLVDTQYF.

CDR3 DNA: TGCAGTGCAACCGGTCTCGCTGAAGCTTTCTTT. It translates to CSATGLAEAFF. The rearrangement uses TRBV20-1 and TRBJ1-1; D gene uncertain. The V gene's germline CDR1 is DFQATT and CDR2 SNEGSKA (reference sequence). This CDR3 comprises 11 residues. V lost 6 bases and J lost 6, with 11 bases in between.

The chain combines TRBV11-2 with TRBJ2-5; 7 bases are shared with TRBD2. V dropped 0 bases and J dropped 10; count of bases not matched to a gene: 11. The CDR3 runs to 15 residues. Germline V gene sequence: CDR1 SGHAT, CDR2 FQNNGV. CDR3 bases: TGTGCCAGCAGCTTAGAAGGGTCTAGCGGTATGGGCCAGTACTTC. This encodes CASSLEGSSGMGQYF.

This clone was detected once. The chain links TRBV27 to TRBJ2-5; 9 nucleotides line up with TRBD2. The CDR3 covers 16 residues. Unmatched junction bases numbered 13, after V lost 6 bases and J lost 5 bases. The germline gives CDR1 MNHEY, CDR2 SMNVEV (reference sequence). The CDR3 DNA reads TGTGCCAGCAGACCTGCAGGGCGGGAGGGCCGTGAGACCCAGTACTTC. It is translated as CASRPAGREGRETQYF.

The chain uses TRBV9 and TRBJ2-4; possibly TRBD2 for D (6 bases). Looked up from germline, CDR1 is SGDLS and CDR2 is YYNGEE. This CDR3 comprises 14 residues. Trimming pared 2 bases from V and 7 bases from J, leaving 13 bases between. The CDR3 DNA sequence: TGTGCCAGCAGCGTCGGGCGGGGCGCTAACATTCAGTACTTC. Translation gives CASSVGRGANIQYF.

The genes are TRBV7-2 and TRBJ1-5; maybe TRBD1 (6 bases). The CDR3 runs 18 residues. V lost 6 bases, J lost 0 bases, and 21 bases lay in between. Looked up from germline, CDR1 is SGHTA and CDR2 is FQGNSA. For the CDR3, the DNA is TGTGCCAGCAGACGAACAGGGAATCTCGACTATAGCAATCAGCCCCAGCATTTT. Translating it yields CASRRTGNLDYSNQPQHF.

This chain connects TRBV7-3 to TRBJ2-2, with no clear D. The CDR3 spans 14 residues. With 1 base removed from V and 4 bases from J, the gap between germline ends came to 7 bases. Per germline, CDR1 SGHTA and CDR2 FQGTGA. The CDR3 protein is CASSLMVGTGELFF. In DNA, the CDR3 is TGTGCCAGCAGCTTAATGGTCGGCACCGGGGAGCTGTTTTTT.

The chain couples TRBV2 to TRBJ2-5, with unresolved D. CDR1 and CDR2 from the germline V gene are SNHLY and FYNNEI. The CDR3 loop spans 12 amino acids. V lost 5 bases and J lost 2, with 6 bases in between. DNA for the CDR3: TGTGCCAGCAGTAGGGCGCAAGAGACCCAGTACTTC. Residues: CASSRAQETQYF.

This chain uses TRBV14 with TRBJ1-3; a weak D match, TRBD1 (5 bases). This CDR3 spans 20 amino acids. V was shortened by 2 bases and J by 5 bases, with 28 bases between the two germline ends. Germline V lookup: CDR1 SGHDN, CDR2 FVKESK. The CDR3 bases are TGTGCCAGCAGCCAAAAGCAGGGCAGCGCCCTTCGTGACGAGAGAAACACCATATATTTT. Encoded protein: CASSQKQGSALRDERNTIYF.

The chain employs TRBV27 and TRBJ1-2; 8 bases fit TRBD1. The V and J ends lost 5 bases and 4 bases, in that order; junction bases with no gene match: 9. This CDR3 region has 15 residues. Germline V gene sequence: CDR1 MNHEY, CDR2 SMNVEV (reference sequence). Written as DNA, the CDR3 is TGTGCCAGCAGTCAAATCAGGGGGCGCGGCTATGGCTACACCTTC. Its translation is CASSQIRGRGYGYTF.

The chain carries TRBV5-4 and TRBJ2-5, with TRBD2 matching over 10 bases. CDR3 length equals 16 residues. The trim removed 5 bases at V and 3 bases at J, leaving 10 bases unmatched. Per germline, CDR1 SGHNT and CDR2 YYREEE (reference sequence). The CDR3 DNA reads TGTGCCAGCAGGCTTGCCCCCCTAGCGGGAGAAGAGACCCAGTACTTC. It yields the protein CASRLAPLAGEETQYF.

CDR3 nucleotides: TGTGCCAGCAGCTTTCTGGACGGCCTATACCCTTCCTACAATGAGCAGTTCTTC. Its protein is CASSFLDGLYPSYNEQFF. The chain links TRBV7-9 to TRBJ2-1, with no clear D. V dropped 3 bases and J dropped 1 base, with 19 bases sitting between them. CDR3 length: 18 residues. The germline V gene encodes CDR1 SEHNR and CDR2 FQNEAQ (reference sequence).

The chain has TRBV5-5 and TRBJ1-5; 7 nucleotides line up with TRBD1. The CDR3 extends over 14 amino acids. Trimming cost V 1 base and J 3 bases; bases outside gene matches: 1. CDR1 SGHKS and CDR2 YYEKEE come from the germline V gene (reference sequence). CDR3 in DNA: TGTGCCAGCAGCTTGACAGGGGACAATCAGCCCCAGCATTTT. Amino acid sequence: CASSLTGDNQPQHF.

The CDR3, as DNA: TGCGCCAGCAGCTTCCCCGGGACAGGGGAAGAGACCCAGTACTTC. It specifies CASSFPGTGEETQYF. The rearrangement joins TRBV5-1 to TRBJ2-5; TRBD1 aligns across 10 bases. Losses at the gene ends were 2 bases for V and 3 bases for J; bases not matched to a gene: 4. CDR3 size: 15 residues. Germline assignment: CDR1 SGHRS and CDR2 YFSETQ.

This clone appeared once. The V call is TRBV29-1, the J call TRBJ1-2; possibly TRBD1 for D (5 bases). The V end was cut by 6 bases, the J end by 0 bases, with 14 bases between. Germline-derived CDR1 and CDR2 are SQVTM and ANQGSEA. The CDR3 extends over 14 amino acids. The CDR3 DNA reads TGCAGCGTGGGGACGGTTCCCGCTAACTATGGCTACACCTTC. The encoded protein is CSVGTVPANYGYTF.

V usage is TRBV5-1 and J usage is TRBJ2-2; either TRBD1 or TRBD2 may fit D (5 bases each). This CDR3 has 14 residues. Germline V gene data show CDR1 as SGHRS and CDR2 as YFSETQ. V was clipped by 2 bases and J by 3 bases, with 8 bases between them. As DNA, the CDR3 is TGCGCCAGCAGCTTACAGGAGGACACCGGGGAGCTGTTTTTT. Translated, it gives CASSLQEDTGELFF.

The J gene is TRBJ2-7, the V gene TRBV6-5; D gene unclear. The length of the CDR3 is 13 residues. V shed 0 bases and J shed 6 bases, with 9 bases lying between them. The germline CDR1 and CDR2 sequences are MNHEY and SVGAGI. CDR3 sequence reads: CASSYSGPFEQYF. CDR3 nucleotides: TGTGCCAGCAGTTACTCGGGCCCCTTCGAGCAGTACTTC.

About this clone itself: The identical CDR3 is also encoded by other nucleotide sequences in the sample. This sequence joins TRBV28 and TRBJ1-5; D remains ambiguous. Germline CDR1 reads MDHEN; CDR2 reads SYDVKM. Trimming took off 5 bases at V and 4 bases at J, with 9 bases between the two ends. This CDR3 is 13 amino acids long. The CDR3 nucleotides read TGTGCCAGCAGTCTACGTCCTAATCAGCCCCAGCATTTT. It translates to CASSLRPNQPQHF.

The rearrangement links TRBV7-2 to TRBJ2-2, with D possibly matching TRBD1 (5 bases). V was trimmed by 1 base and J by 4 bases, leaving 10 bases between them. Per germline, CDR1 SGHTA and CDR2 FQGNSA. The CDR3 has 15 residues. CDR3 DNA sequence: TGTGCCAGCAGCTTAGACCAGCAGGGCACCGGGGAGCTGTTTTTT. Translated, it gives CASSLDQQGTGELFF.

The V and J genes are TRBV27 and TRBJ2-5, with 7 bases aligning to TRBD2. This CDR3 region has 14 residues. With 7 bases clipped from V and 4 bases from J, the junction kept 9 bases outside the gene matches. Germline CDR1 and CDR2: MNHEY and SMNVEV (reference sequence). The CDR3 sequence is CASTKMGGIETQYF. Written as DNA, the CDR3 is TGTGCCAGCACTAAAATGGGGGGGATAGAGACCCAGTACTTC.

The CDR3 region has the DNA TGCGCCAGCAGCTTTGGTAGGGTGGATACCGGGGAGCTGTTTTTT. Amino acid sequence: CASSFGRVDTGELFF. The chain joins TRBV5-1 to TRBJ2-2; D remains ambiguous. CDR3 length equals 15 residues. Per germline, CDR1 SGHRS and CDR2 YFSETQ. V shed 2 bases and J shed 5 bases, with 13 bases lying between them.

Notes on this clone: Other DNA variants within this sample encode the same CDR3. This sequence joins TRBV6-5 and TRBJ2-2; D is unresolved. V dropped 6 bases and J dropped 4 bases, with 6 bases sitting between them. This CDR3 has 12 amino acids. CDR1 is MNHEY and CDR2 is SVGAGI in the germline V gene. CDR3 sequence: CASSLRTGELFF. The DNA of the CDR3 is TGTGCCAGCAGCTTACGCACCGGGGAGCTGTTTTTT.

The CDR3 spells CASSLGPLSSGNTIYF. For the CDR3, the DNA is TGTGCCAGCAGCTTAGGGCCGCTGAGCTCTGGAAACACCATATATTTT. The V call is TRBV7-2, the J call TRBJ1-3; D call uncertain. V lost 1 base and J lost 0, with 10 bases in between. The CDR3 runs to 16 residues. Germline V gene sequence: CDR1 SGHTA, CDR2 FQGNSA.